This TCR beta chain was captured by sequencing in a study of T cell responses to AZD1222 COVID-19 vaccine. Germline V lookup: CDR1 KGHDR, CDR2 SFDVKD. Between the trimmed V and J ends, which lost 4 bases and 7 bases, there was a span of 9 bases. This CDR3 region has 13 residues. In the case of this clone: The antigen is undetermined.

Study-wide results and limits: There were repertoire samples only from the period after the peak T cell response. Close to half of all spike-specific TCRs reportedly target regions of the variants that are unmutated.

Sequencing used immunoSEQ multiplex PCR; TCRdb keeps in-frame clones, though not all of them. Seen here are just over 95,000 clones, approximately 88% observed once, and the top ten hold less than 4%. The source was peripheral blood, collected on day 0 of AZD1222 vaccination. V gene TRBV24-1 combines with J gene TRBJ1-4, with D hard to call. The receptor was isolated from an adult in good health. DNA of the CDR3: TGTGCCACCAGTGAGCCGGCGACTGAAAAACTGTTTTTT. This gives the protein CATSEPATEKLFF.